These T cell receptor beta chains were read from a single sample in a study of technical replicates of blood from several donors. Assay: immunoSEQ multiplex PCR; the TCRdb copy retains only in-frame clones and omits some. Seen here are roughly 79,000 clones, approximately 78% observed once, and the top ten hold roughly 3.9%. The sample consisted of PBMCs. The source is a human donor in good health. Some clones in this sample may be carry-over from other donors' samples. Each CDR3 is given with its conserved first and last residue. The size of a clone is reported for some rows only, either as once, few or many, or as a class for expanded clones.

clone size	J gene	V gene	CDR3 protein
-	TRBJ2-3	TRBV14	CASSADFPPQYF
-	TRBJ2-1	TRBV28	CASSPPVVQGVRGGLKDEQFF
-	TRBJ2-1	TRBV11-2	CASSLRAGESYNEQFF
-	TRBJ1-2	TRBV5-6	CASSYSRSYTF
-	TRBJ2-7	TRBV28	CASSLEAGSYEQYF
-	TRBJ2-7	TRBV19	CASSSSGGAYEQYF
few	TRBJ1-4	TRBV28	CASSFRVGKLFF
-	TRBJ1-2	TRBV9	CASSVASRNYGYTF
-	TRBJ1-3	TRBV6-1	CASSGATHDSGNTIYF
-	TRBJ1-1	TRBV12-5	CASGKRTNTEAFF
-	TRBJ1-2	TRBV18	CASSPEGSNYGYTF
once	TRBJ2-7	TRBV6-5	CASSYSYRGSYEQYF
-	TRBJ1-2	TRBV7-2	CASSVRGDGYTF
-	TRBJ1-4	TRBV2	CASSLSGGREKLFF
few	TRBJ2-2	TRBV27	CASSLEVSTGELFF
once	TRBJ1-1	TRBV29-1	CSAREAFF
-	TRBJ2-7	TRBV23-1	CASNTQEAF
once	TRBJ1-6	TRBV21-1	CASSKALLGTKKGHNSPLHF
-	TRBJ1-4	TRBV5-1	CASSLGVTGGYEKLFF
-	TRBJ2-2	TRBV9	CASSVEGLAGVGELFF
-	TRBJ1-2	TRBV12-5	CASGLAPRTGHGYTF
-	TRBJ1-1	TRBV4-2	CASSPILGTGSAFF
many	TRBJ2-1	TRBV13	CASSLEGGSEGSYNEQFF
-	TRBJ2-6	TRBV19	CASSPQGFGANVLTF
-	TRBJ2-2	TRBV7-3	CASSNDLGSGSTGELFF
-	TRBJ2-7	TRBV7-8	CASSLAGRGATYEQYF
-	TRBJ1-2	TRBV6-5	CASSLYVGGSTF
-	TRBJ2-7	TRBV5-6	CASSSLAGGLEQYF
-	TRBJ1-2	TRBV2	CASSRDRGHYGYTF
-	TRBJ2-1	TRBV7-2	CASSLDNNEQFF
-	TRBJ2-7	TRBV13	CASSTQAGNYEQYF
-	TRBJ2-2	TRBV27	CASSLFSSLLNTGELFF
-	TRBJ2-7	TRBV9	CASSVVGQGAHEQYF
-	TRBJ2-2	TRBV5-8	CASSRSTGELFF
once	TRBJ2-7	TRBV7-3	CASSPYPGLPYEQYF
once	TRBJ2-2	TRBV13	CASSRGLSNTGELFF
-	TRBJ2-7	TRBV30	CAWSVGGVYEQYF
-	TRBJ2-1	TRBV30	CAWSLAGHTKPYNEQFF
few	TRBJ2-7	TRBV2	CASRPGLVNSEQYF
once	TRBJ2-3	TRBV30	CAWSVLSTDTQYF
-	TRBJ2-5	TRBV5-1	CASSLGTGGETQYF
-	TRBJ2-2	TRBV11-2	CASSLDAATGVNGELFF
-	TRBJ1-5	TRBV5-6	CASSLRSPGYNQPQHF
-	TRBJ2-3	TRBV28	CASSLLQGSFTDTQYF
once	TRBJ1-1	TRBV6-1	CASSPDRRNTEAFF
-	TRBJ1-4	TRBV5-4	CASSLRQGSNEKLFF
-	TRBJ2-5	TRBV6-5	CASSNRGGTQYF